This T cell receptor (beta chain) derives from a study of OX40 agonist ivuxolimab in advanced cancers. Whole-study context: In this cohort, patients received ivuxolimab, an agonistic anti-OX40 (CD134) antibody. Allowance was made for prior anti-PD-1, anti-PD-L1 or anti-CTLA-4 therapy, and about 40% had some. Broader study findings: At 0.1 to 3.0 mg/kg and by week 6, clonal expansion occurred in CD4+ and CD8+ blood T cells.

Germline CDR1 is DFQATT and CDR2 is SNEGSKA (reference sequence). The CDR3 totals 10 residues. Trimming removed 5 bases at V and 4 bases at J, with 5 bases between. A word on this clone: Antigen specificity is unknown.

Generated by immunoSEQ multiplex PCR, the TCRdb table keeps only in-frame clones and is missing some. Here the sample spans fewer than 80,000 clones, 86% being singletons. The chain combines TRBV20-1 with TRBJ2-5; maybe TRBD1 (5 bases). Sequencing used CD4+ or CD8+ T cells sorted from blood, obtained in a trial of the OX40 agonist ivuxolimab. This TCR came from an adult with an advanced solid tumor such as melanoma, head and neck, liver or kidney cancer. CDR3 amino acids: CSAQGETQYF. The DNA for the CDR3 is TGCAGTGCTCAGGGAGAGACCCAGTACTTC.